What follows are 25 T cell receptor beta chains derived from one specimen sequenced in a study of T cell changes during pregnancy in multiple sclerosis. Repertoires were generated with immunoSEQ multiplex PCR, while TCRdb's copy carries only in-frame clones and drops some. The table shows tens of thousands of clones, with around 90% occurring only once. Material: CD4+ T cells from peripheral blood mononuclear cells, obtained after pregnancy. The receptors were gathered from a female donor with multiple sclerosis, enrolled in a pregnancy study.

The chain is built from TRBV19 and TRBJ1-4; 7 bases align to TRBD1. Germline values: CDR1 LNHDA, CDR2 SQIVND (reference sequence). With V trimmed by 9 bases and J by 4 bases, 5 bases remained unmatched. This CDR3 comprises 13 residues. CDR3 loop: CASTGTVNEKLFF. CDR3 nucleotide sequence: TGTGCCAGCACCGGGACAGTTAATGAAAAACTGTTTTTT.

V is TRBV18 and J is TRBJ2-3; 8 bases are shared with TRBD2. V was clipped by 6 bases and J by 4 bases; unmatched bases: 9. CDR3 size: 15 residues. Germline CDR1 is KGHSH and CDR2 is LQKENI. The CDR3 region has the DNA TGTGCCAGCTCCCTAAGCGGGAGTTCCTCAGATACGCAGTATTTT. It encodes CASSLSGSSSDTQYF.

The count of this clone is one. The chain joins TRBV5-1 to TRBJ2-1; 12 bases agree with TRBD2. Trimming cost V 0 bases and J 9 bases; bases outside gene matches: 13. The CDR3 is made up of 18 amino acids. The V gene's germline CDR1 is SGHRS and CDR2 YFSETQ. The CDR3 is CASSLVPILAGGPSEQFF. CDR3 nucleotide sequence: TGCGCCAGCAGCTTGGTACCAATTCTAGCGGGAGGGCCCAGTGAGCAGTTCTTC.

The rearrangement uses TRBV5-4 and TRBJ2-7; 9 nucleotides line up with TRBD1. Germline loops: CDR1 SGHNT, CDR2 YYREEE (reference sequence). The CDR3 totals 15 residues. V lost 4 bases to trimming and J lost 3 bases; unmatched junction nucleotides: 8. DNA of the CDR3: TGTGCCAGCAGCCATGACAGGGGGAAGCTCTACGAGCAGTACTTC. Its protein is CASSHDRGKLYEQYF.

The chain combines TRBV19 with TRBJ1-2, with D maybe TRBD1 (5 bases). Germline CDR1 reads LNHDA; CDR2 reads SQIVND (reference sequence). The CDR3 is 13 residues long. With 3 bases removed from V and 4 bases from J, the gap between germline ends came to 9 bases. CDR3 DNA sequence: TGTGCCAGTAGTATTGGCAGGGCCTATGGCTACACCTTC. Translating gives CASSIGRAYGYTF.

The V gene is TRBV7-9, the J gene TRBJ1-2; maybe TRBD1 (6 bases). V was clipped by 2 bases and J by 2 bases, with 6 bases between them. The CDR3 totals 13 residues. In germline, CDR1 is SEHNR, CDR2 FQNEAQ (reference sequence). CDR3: CASSLQGNYGYTF. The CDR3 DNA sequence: TGTGCCAGCAGCTTACAGGGGAACTATGGCTACACCTTC.

The CDR3 bases are TGTGCCATCAGGCAGGGGTCTGAAGCTTTCTTT. Amino acids: CAIRQGSEAFF. The chain carries TRBV10-3 and TRBJ1-1; perhaps TRBD1 as D (6 bases). This CDR3 has 11 amino acids. Between the trimmed V and J ends, which lost 6 bases and 6 bases, there was a span of 8 bases. The germline V gene encodes CDR1 ENHRY and CDR2 SYGVKD.

The CDR3 bases are TGTGCCGACAGACAGAGCATGAACACTGAAGCTTTCTTT. The encoded protein is CADRQSMNTEAFF. The rearrangement joins TRBV21-1 to TRBJ1-1; no check of the table's D call, TRBD1, against the DNA was made. TRBV21-1 is labeled a pseudogene. This CDR3 comprises 13 residues.

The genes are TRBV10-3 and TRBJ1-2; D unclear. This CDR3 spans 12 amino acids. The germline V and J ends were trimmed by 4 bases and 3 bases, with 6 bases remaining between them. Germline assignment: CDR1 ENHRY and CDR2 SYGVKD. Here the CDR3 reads CAISGGDYGYTF. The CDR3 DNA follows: TGTGCCATCAGTGGAGGAGACTATGGCTACACCTTC.

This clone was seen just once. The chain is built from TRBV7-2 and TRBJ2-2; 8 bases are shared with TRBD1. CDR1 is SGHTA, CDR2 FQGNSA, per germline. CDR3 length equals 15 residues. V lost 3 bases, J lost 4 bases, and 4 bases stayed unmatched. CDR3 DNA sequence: TGTGCCAGCAGCTTTACTGGACAGGGCACCGGGGAGCTGTTTTTT. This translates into CASSFTGQGTGELFF. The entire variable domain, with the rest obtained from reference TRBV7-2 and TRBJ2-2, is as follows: GAGVSQSPSNKVTEKGKDVELRCDPISGHTALYWYRQSLGQGLEFLIYFQGNSAPDKSGLPSDRFSAERTGGSVSTLTIQRTQQEDSAVYLCASSFTGQGTGELFFGEGSRLTVL.

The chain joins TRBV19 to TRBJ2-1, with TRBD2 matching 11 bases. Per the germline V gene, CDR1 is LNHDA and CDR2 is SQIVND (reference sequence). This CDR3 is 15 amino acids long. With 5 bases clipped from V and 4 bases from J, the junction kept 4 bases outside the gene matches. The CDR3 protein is CASSGGTSGYNEQFF. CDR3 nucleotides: TGTGCCAGTAGTGGTGGGACTAGCGGATACAATGAGCAGTTCTTC.

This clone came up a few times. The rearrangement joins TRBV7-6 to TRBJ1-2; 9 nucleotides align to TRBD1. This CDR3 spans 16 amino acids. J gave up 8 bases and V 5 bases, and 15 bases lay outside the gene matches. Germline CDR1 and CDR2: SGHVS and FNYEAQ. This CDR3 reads CASSASGLQGAGGYTF. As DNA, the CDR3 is TGTGCCAGCAGCGCCAGTGGGCTACAGGGGGCGGGAGGCTACACCTTC.

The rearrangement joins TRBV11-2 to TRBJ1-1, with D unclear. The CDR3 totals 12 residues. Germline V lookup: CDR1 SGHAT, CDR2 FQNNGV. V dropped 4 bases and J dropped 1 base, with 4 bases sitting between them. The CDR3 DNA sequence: TGTGCCAGCAGCTCCTGGAACACTGAAGCTTTCTTT. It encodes CASSSWNTEAFF.

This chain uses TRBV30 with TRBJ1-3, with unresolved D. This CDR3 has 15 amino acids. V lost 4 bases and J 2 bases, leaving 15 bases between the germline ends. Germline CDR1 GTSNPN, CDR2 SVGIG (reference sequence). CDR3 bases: TGTGCCTGGACCCCCTTTCTAGGTACTGGAAACACCATATATTTT. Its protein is CAWTPFLGTGNTIYF.

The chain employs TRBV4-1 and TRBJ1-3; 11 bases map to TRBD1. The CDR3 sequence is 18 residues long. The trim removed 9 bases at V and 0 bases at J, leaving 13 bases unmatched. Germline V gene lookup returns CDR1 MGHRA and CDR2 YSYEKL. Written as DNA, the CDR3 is TGCGCCAGTCGAGCTCCGGGACAGGGGGGCCCCTCTGGAAACACCATATATTTT. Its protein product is CASRAPGQGGPSGNTIYF.

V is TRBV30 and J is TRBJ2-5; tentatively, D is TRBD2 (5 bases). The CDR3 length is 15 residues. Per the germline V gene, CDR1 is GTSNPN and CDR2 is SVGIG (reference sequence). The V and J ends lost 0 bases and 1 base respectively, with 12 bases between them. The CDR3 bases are TGTGCCTGGAGTGTAGGCGGCGGGTCCCAAGAGACCCAGTACTTC. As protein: CAWSVGGGSQETQYF.

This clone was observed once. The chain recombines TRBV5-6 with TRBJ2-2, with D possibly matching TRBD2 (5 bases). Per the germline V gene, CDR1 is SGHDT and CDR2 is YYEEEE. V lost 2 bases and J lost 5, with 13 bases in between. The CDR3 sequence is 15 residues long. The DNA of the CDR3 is TGTGCCAGCAGCTTTAGGAGCGGACGGACCGGGGAGCTGTTTTTT. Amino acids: CASSFRSGRTGELFF.

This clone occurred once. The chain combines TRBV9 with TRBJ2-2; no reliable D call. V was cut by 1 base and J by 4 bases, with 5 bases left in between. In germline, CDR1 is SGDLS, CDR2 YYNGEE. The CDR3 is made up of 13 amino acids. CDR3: CASSVTVTGELFF. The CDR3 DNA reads TGTGCCAGCAGCGTAACAGTCACCGGGGAGCTGTTTTTT.

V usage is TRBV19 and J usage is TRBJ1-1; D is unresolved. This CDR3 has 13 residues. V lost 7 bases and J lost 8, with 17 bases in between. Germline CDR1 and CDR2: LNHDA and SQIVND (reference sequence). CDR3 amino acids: CASIFWAAWEAFF. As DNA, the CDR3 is TGTGCCAGTATTTTTTGGGCAGCTTGGGAAGCTTTCTTT.

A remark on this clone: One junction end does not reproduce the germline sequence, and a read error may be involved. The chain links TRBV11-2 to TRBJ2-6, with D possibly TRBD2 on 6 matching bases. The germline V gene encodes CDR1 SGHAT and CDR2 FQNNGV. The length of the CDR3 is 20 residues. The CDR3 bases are TGTGCCAGCAGCGTAGATTTTGGGCTAGCGCCTATCTCTGGGGCCAACGTCCTGACTTTC. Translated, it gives CASSVDFGLAPISGANVLTF.

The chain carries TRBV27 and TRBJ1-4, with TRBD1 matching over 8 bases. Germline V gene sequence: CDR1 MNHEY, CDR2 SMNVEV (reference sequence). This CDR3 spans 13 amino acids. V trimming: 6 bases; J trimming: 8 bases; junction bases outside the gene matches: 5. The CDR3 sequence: CASRDRVEEKLFF. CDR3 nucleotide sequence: TGTGCCAGCAGGGACAGGGTGGAAGAAAAACTGTTTTTT. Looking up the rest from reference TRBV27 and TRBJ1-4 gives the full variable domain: EAQVTQNPRYLITVTGKKLTVTCSQNMNHEYMSWYRQDPGLGLRQIYYSMNVEVTDKGDVPEGYKVSRKEKRNFPLILESPSPNQTSLYFCASRDRVEEKLFFGSGTQLSVL.

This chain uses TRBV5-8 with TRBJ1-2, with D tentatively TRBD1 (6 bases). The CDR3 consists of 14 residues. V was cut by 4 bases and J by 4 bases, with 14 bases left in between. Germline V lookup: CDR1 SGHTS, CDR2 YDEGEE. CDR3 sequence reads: CASSRPGHIYGYTF. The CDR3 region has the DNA TGTGCCAGCAGCCGACCGGGACATATCTATGGCTACACCTTC. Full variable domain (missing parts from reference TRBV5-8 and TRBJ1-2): EAGVTQSPTHLIKTRGQQATLRCSPISGHTSVYWYQQALGLGLQFLLWYDEGEERNRGNFPPRFSGRQFPNYSSELNVNALELEDSALYLCASSRPGHIYGYTFGSGTRLTVV.

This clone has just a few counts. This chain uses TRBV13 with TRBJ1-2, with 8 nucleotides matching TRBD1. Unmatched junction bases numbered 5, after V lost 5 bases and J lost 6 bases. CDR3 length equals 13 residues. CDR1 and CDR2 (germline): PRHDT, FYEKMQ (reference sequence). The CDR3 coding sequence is TGTGCCAGCAGCACGACAGGGGCGGATGGCTACACCTTC. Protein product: CASSTTGADGYTF. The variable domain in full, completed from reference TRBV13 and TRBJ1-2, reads AAGVIQSPRHLIKEKRETATLKCYPIPRHDTVYWYQQGPGQDPQFLISFYEKMQSDKGSIPDRFSAQQFSDYHSELNMSSLELGDSALYFCASSTTGADGYTFGSGTRLTVV.

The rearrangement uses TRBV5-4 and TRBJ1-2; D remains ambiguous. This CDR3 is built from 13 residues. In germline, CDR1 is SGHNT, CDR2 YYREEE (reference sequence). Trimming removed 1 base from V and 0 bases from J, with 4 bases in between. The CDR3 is CASSLTANYGYTF. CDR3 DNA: TGTGCCAGCAGCTTGACAGCTAACTATGGCTACACCTTC.

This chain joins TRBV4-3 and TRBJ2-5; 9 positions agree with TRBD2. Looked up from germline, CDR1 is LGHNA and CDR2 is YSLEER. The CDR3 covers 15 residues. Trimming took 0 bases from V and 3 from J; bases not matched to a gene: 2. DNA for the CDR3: TGCGCCAGCAGCCAAGAACCTAGCGGGGAAGAGACCCAGTACTTC. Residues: CASSQEPSGEETQYF.